This passage covers 24 T cell receptor beta chains from one sample sequenced in a study of T cells in Graves' hyperthyroidism and ophthalmopathy. Authors of the study amplified TCR beta CDR3 regions from RNA transcripts. HTBI primers were the set used in a first-round RT-PCR of the TCR CDR3. TCRdb reprocessed the multiplex PCR reads via MiXCR and lists one record per CDR3 protein. This table holds about 560,000 distinct CDR3 sequences, 15% to 20% found once. Sequencing input: blood. The receptors stem from a woman in her late teens or twenties with Graves' hyperthyroidism.

The gene calls are TRBV5-1 and TRBJ2-7; D unclear. Trimming pared 0 bases from V and 4 bases from J, leaving 14 bases between. The CDR3 is 15 amino acids. Germline values: CDR1 SGHRS, CDR2 YFSETQ. The CDR3 spells CASSLAPTQGYEQYF. The CDR3 DNA is TGCGCCAGCAGCTTGGCCCCAACCCAAGGGTACGAGCAGTACTTC.

This clonotype was counted ten times or more. The chain links TRBV29-1 to TRBJ2-3; either TRBD1 or TRBD2 may fit D (6 bases each). V was shortened by 6 bases and J by 3 bases, with 22 bases between the two germline ends. Looked up from germline, CDR1 is SQVTM and CDR2 is ANQGSEA. The CDR3 covers 16 residues. The CDR3 loop is CSVKIGGGLGTDTQYF. CDR3 nucleotide sequence: TGCAGCGTGAAGATCGGAGGGGGTTTGGGGACAGATACGCAGTATTTT.

Remarks on this clonotype: A much more abundant neighbour one base away suggests this may be a read error. This sequence joins TRBV10-3 and TRBJ1-2; D perhaps matches TRBD1 (6 bases). V was shortened by 4 bases and J by 1 base, with 7 bases between the two germline ends. CDR3 length: 13 residues. Germline V lookup: CDR1 ENHRY, CDR2 SYGVKD. CDR3 nucleotides: TGTGCCATCAGTGGGACAGATAACTATGGCTACACCTTC. Its protein product is CAISGTDNYGYTF.

This clonotype was detected ten times or more. This chain connects TRBV28 to TRBJ2-7, with D hard to call. The CDR3 is 13 amino acids. Trimming pared 4 bases from V and 3 bases from J, leaving 10 bases between. Looked up from germline, CDR1 is MDHEN and CDR2 is SYDVKM. The CDR3 sequence is CASSSVDRYEQYF. CDR3 DNA sequence: TGTGCCAGCAGTTCAGTTGACCGCTACGAGCAGTACTTC. Using reference TRBV28 and TRBJ2-7 for the parts outside the CDR3, the full variable domain is DVKVTQSSRYLVKRTGEKVFLECVQDMDHENMFWYRQDPGLGLRLIYFSYDVKMKEKGDIPEGYSVSREKKERFSLILESASTNQTSMYLCASSSVDRYEQYFGPGTRLTVT.

This clonotype was counted many times. V gene TRBV27 combines with J gene TRBJ2-1; D may be TRBD2 (6 bases). The germline V gene has CDR1 MNHEY and CDR2 SMNVEV (reference sequence). The CDR3 has 14 amino acids. The ends were cut back, 3 bases at V and 4 bases at J, with 10 bases in the middle. CDR3 DNA sequence: TGTGCCAGCAGTTTGCGGGGAAGGTACAATGAGCAGTTCTTC. Translated, it gives CASSLRGRYNEQFF.

This clonotype has ten or more counts. J is TRBJ2-7 and V is TRBV7-2, with 9 bases fitting TRBD1. Trimming at V came to 3 bases and at J to 3 bases, leaving 6 bases not matched to a gene. The CDR3 is 15 residues long. Looked up from germline, CDR1 is SGHTA and CDR2 is FQGNSA. DNA of the CDR3: TGTGCCAGCAGCTTTCTTCGGGGACAGGGCTACGAGCAGTACTTC. It yields the protein CASSFLRGQGYEQYF.

This clonotype has ten or more counts. V gene TRBV20-1 combines with J gene TRBJ1-1, with 12 bases matching TRBD1. The CDR3 runs to 15 residues. Trimming removed 5 bases from V and 5 bases from J; junction bases left unmatched: 9. Germline V gene data show CDR1 as DFQATT and CDR2 as SNEGSKA (reference sequence). CDR3: CSAPWGTGGKTEAFF. The CDR3 nucleotides are TGCAGTGCTCCCTGGGGGACAGGGGGCAAAACTGAAGCTTTCTTT.

The chain couples TRBV12-5 to TRBJ1-2; D uncertain. The V end was cut by 8 bases, the J end by 4 bases, with 11 bases between. Per germline, CDR1 LGHNT and CDR2 FRNRAP. The CDR3 spans 12 residues. CDR3 sequence reads: CASSPWVYGYTF. In nucleotides, the CDR3 is TGTGCTAGTTCCCCTTGGGTCTATGGCTACACCTTC.

This rearrangement joins TRBV12-3 or TRBV12-4 to TRBJ2-7; 7 bases align to TRBD1. The J call may be faulty, since TRBJ2-1 better matches the DNA end. The CDR3 is made up of 13 amino acids. The CDR3 nucleotides read TGTGCCAGCGGGGGACAGACCTCCTACGAGCAGTTCTTC. Translation gives CASGGQTSYEQFF.

A remark on this clonotype: This may arise from a read error, as a much more abundant clone is one base away. The chain employs TRBV5-6 and TRBJ2-3; the D is unclear. Germline lookup yields CDR1 SGHDT and CDR2 YYEEEE. V was trimmed by 0 bases and J by 2 bases, leaving 4 bases between them. This CDR3 has 13 amino acids. The CDR3 coding sequence is TGTGCCAGCAGCTTGGAACCCACAGATACGCAGTATTTT. Translating it yields CASSLEPTDTQYF.

The chain combines TRBV2 with TRBJ1-2; possibly TRBD1 for D (5 bases). Germline V CDR1 and CDR2: SNHLY, FYNNEI. The CDR3 covers 14 residues. Trimming took 7 bases from V and 1 from J, leaving 13 bases between them. The DNA of the CDR3 is TGTGCCAGCACCCCGGGGGGGGTTAACTATGGCTACACCTTC. Translating gives CASTPGGVNYGYTF.

Of note for this clonotype: A read error may explain this, as a much larger clone is one base away. This chain uses TRBV24-1 with TRBJ2-2; possible D gene TRBD1, 6 bases. In germline, CDR1 is KGHDR, CDR2 SFDVKD. The CDR3 length is 15 residues. Trimming cost V 5 bases and J 4 bases, with 13 bases left between them. The CDR3 protein is CATSVTGPSTGELFF. The CDR3 DNA reads as TGTGCCACCAGTGTGACAGGACCAAGCACCGGGGAGCTGTTTTTT.

CDR3 residues: CASSQDGSLGGNEKLFF. In DNA form, the CDR3 reads TGCGCCAGCAGCCAAGATGGGAGTTTAGGGGGCAATGAAAAACTGTTTTTT. The V and J genes are TRBV4-3 and TRBJ1-4; 7 positions match TRBD1. Germline values: CDR1 LGHNA, CDR2 YSLEER. Trimming cost V 0 bases and J 5 bases; bases outside gene matches: 9. The CDR3 spans 17 residues.

The J gene is TRBJ2-2, the V gene TRBV2; D not certain. The CDR3 loop spans 11 amino acids. Trimming stripped 10 bases from V and 6 bases from J, with 9 bases between. Germline V lookup: CDR1 SNHLY, CDR2 FYNNEI. As DNA, the CDR3 is TGTGCCATTCAACTCTCCGGGGAGCTGTTTTTT. This sequence encodes CAIQLSGELFF.

V is TRBV20-1 and J is TRBJ1-6; D perhaps matches TRBD1 (5 bases). Deletions cut 6 bases from V and 1 base from J, with 13 bases between. CDR1 is DFQATT and CDR2 is SNEGSKA in the germline V gene (reference sequence). The length of the CDR3 is 15 residues. The CDR3 region is CSAPGGGSYNSPLHF. CDR3 DNA: TGCAGTGCCCCCGGTGGGGGTTCCTATAATTCACCCCTCCACTTT.

In its sample, this clonotype was seen many times. CDR3 nucleotide sequence: TGCGCCAGCAGCACCCAGGGAAGGGTCGGAGATACGCAGTATTTT. This codes for CASSTQGRVGDTQYF. The V and J genes are TRBV5-1 and TRBJ2-3; tentative D call: TRBD1 (5 bases). This CDR3 contains 15 residues. CDR1 is SGHRS and CDR2 is YFSETQ in the germline V gene. Trimming stripped 4 bases from V and 5 bases from J, with 17 bases between.

Comment on this clonotype: It may be a read error: a sequence one base away is much more abundant. The rearrangement links TRBV12-3 or TRBV12-4 to TRBJ2-1, with 7 positions matching TRBD2. The junction had 7 bases not matched to a gene; V was cut back by 1 base and J by 10 bases. The CDR3 runs 14 residues. The CDR3 spells CASSLGDYRGEQFF. DNA of the CDR3: TGTGCCAGCAGTTTAGGGGACTACCGTGGCGAGCAGTTCTTC.

This clonotype was seen at least ten times. This sequence joins TRBV5-6 and TRBJ1-1; tentatively, D is TRBD1 (6 bases). Germline V gene sequence: CDR1 SGHDT, CDR2 YYEEEE. V lost 0 bases, J lost 3 bases, and 12 bases lay in between. There are 15 residues in the CDR3. The CDR3 loop is CASSLDYRADTEAFF. CDR3 bases: TGTGCCAGCAGCTTGGATTACAGGGCAGACACTGAAGCTTTCTTT.

This chain joins TRBV19 and TRBJ2-3; 9 bases agree with TRBD1. This CDR3 is built from 15 residues. Trimming at V came to 4 bases and at J to 4 bases, leaving 6 bases not matched to a gene. Germline values: CDR1 LNHDA, CDR2 SQIVND (reference sequence). For the CDR3, the DNA is TGTGCCAGTAGTACAGGGACAGGGCCGCCAGATACGCAGTATTTT. As protein: CASSTGTGPPDTQYF.

The rearrangement links TRBV5-1 to TRBJ2-6; possible D gene TRBD1, 6 bases. The V and J ends lost 0 bases and 2 bases respectively, with 9 bases between them. The CDR3 is 16 amino acids. Per germline, CDR1 SGHRS and CDR2 YFSETQ. CDR3 coding DNA: TGCGCCAGCAGCTTGGTACAGGGTGCTGGGGCCAACGTCCTGACTTTC. Protein: CASSLVQGAGANVLTF.

This sequence joins TRBV20-1 and TRBJ2-1, with 14 bases matching TRBD2. The CDR3 totals 16 residues. Per germline, CDR1 DFQATT and CDR2 SNEGSKA (reference sequence). The V gene end was trimmed by 6 bases and the J gene end by 2 bases; junction bases not matched to a gene: 6. As DNA, the CDR3 is TGCAGTGCCCTAAGACTAGCGGGAGGGCCCTACAATGAGCAGTTCTTC. Protein: CSALRLAGGPYNEQFF.

This rearrangement joins TRBV24-1 to TRBJ2-2, with 7 bases aligning to TRBD2. The CDR3 is made up of 19 amino acids. Trimming cost V 4 bases and J 7 bases; bases outside gene matches: 20. Germline V lookup: CDR1 KGHDR, CDR2 SFDVKD. DNA for the CDR3: TGTGCCACCAGTGACCCGGACCGGGTGGCTAGCGGTCTGGGCGGGGAGCTGTTTTTT. Amino acid sequence: CATSDPDRVASGLGGELFF.

The table lists this clonotype with a few counts. V is TRBV28 and J is TRBJ1-6; D perhaps matches TRBD1 (5 bases). V lost 1 base and J 7 bases, leaving 11 bases between the germline ends. The CDR3 extends over 15 amino acids. Germline CDR1 MDHEN, CDR2 SYDVKM. CDR3 protein: CASSLLGEGNSPLHF. DNA for the CDR3: TGTGCCAGCAGTTTATTGGGGGAGGGAAATTCACCCCTCCACTTT.

This clonotype was observed many times. CDR3 sequence reads: CSARRGVNTEAFF. In DNA form, the CDR3 reads TGCAGTGCCCGCAGAGGGGTGAACACTGAAGCTTTCTTT. The chain links TRBV20-1 to TRBJ1-1; the D gene is possibly TRBD1 (5 bases). The CDR3 runs to 13 residues. V was shortened by 6 bases and J by 0 bases, with 11 bases between the two germline ends. Germline V gene lookup returns CDR1 DFQATT and CDR2 SNEGSKA (reference sequence).